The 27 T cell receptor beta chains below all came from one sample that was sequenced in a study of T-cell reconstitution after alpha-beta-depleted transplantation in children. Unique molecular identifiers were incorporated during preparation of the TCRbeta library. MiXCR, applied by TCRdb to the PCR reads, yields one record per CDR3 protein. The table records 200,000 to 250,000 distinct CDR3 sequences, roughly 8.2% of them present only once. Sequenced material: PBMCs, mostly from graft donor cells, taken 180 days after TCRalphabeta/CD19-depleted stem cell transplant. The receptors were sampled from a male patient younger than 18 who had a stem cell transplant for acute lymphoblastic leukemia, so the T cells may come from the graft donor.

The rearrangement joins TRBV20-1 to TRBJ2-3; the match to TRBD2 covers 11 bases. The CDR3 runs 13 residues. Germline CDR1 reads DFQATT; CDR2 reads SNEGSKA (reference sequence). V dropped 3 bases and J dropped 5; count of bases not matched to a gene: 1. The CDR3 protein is CSASSGGVDTQYF. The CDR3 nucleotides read TGCAGTGCTAGTAGCGGGGGGGTAGATACGCAGTATTTT.

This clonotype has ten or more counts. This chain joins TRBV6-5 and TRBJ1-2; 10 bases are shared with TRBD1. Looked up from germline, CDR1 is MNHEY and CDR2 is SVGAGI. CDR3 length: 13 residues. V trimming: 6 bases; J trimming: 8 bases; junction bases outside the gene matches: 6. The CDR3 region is CASSRQGAQGYTF. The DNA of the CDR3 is TGTGCCAGCAGCCGACAGGGGGCGCAAGGCTACACCTTC.

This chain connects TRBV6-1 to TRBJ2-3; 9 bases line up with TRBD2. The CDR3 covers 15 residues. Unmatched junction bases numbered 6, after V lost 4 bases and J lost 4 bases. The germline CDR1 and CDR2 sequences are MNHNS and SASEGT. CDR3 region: CASSARTSEADTQYF. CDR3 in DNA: TGTGCCAGCAGTGCCCGGACTAGCGAAGCAGATACGCAGTATTTT.

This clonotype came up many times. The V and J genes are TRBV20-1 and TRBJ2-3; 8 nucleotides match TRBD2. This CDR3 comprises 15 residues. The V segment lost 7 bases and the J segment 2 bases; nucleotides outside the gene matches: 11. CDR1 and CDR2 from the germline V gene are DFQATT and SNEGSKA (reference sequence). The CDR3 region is CSVKKGAGVTDTQYF. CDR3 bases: TGCAGTGTAAAGAAAGGAGCGGGGGTCACAGATACGCAGTATTTT.

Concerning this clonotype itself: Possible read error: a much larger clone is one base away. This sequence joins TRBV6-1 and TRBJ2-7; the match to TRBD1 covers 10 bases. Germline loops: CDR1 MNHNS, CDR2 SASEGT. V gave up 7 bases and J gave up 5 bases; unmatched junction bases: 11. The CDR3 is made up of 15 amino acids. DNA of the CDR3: TGTGCCAGCAAGGAGCAGACAGGGGGCAGGGACGAGCAGTACTTC. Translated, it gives CASKEQTGGRDEQYF.

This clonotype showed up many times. CDR3 region: CASSFLGREQFF. CDR3 sequence (DNA): TGTGCCAGCAGCTTCCTCGGACGAGAGCAGTTCTTC. The chain is built from TRBV11-2 and TRBJ2-1; D not certain. Trimming left V 3 bases short and J 10 bases short, with 10 bases between. The CDR3 is 12 amino acids. Germline V gives CDR1 SGHAT, CDR2 FQNNGV. Full variable domain (outside the CDR3, taken from reference TRBV11-2 and TRBJ2-1): EAGVAQSPRYKIIEKRQSVAFWCNPISGHATLYWYQQILGQGPKLLIQFQNNGVVDDSQLPKDRFSAERLKGVDSTLKIQPAKLEDSAVYLCASSFLGREQFFGPGTRLTVL.

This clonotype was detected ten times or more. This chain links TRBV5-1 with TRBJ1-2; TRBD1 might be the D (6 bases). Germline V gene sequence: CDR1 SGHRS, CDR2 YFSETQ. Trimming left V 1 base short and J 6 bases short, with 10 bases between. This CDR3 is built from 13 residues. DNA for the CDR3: TGCGCCAGCAGCTTGAGACAGGTGGATGGCTACACCTTC. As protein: CASSLRQVDGYTF.

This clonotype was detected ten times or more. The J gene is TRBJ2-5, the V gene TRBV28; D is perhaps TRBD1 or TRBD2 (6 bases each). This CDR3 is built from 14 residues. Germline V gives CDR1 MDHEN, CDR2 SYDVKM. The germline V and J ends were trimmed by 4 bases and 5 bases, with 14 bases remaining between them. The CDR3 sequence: CASSSGGAGETQYF. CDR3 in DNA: TGTGCCAGCAGTTCCGGGGGCGCGGGGGAGACCCAGTACTTC.

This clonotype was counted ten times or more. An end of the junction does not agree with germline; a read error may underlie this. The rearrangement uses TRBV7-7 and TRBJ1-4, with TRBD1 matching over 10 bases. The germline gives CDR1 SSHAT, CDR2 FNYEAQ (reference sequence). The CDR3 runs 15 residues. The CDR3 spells CASSRGTGDNEKLFF. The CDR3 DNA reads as TGTGCTAGCAGCCGCGGGACAGGGGATAATGAAAAACTGTTTTTT.

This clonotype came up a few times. The CDR3 nucleotides are TGTGCCAGCAGCAAATCCGGGACAGGGGGCCGGAATGAGCAGTTCTTC. Its protein product is CASSKSGTGGRNEQFF. V and J are TRBV21-1 and TRBJ2-1; the tabulated D call, TRBD1, remains unverified against the DNA. TRBV21-1 is listed as a pseudogene. This CDR3 is 16 amino acids long.

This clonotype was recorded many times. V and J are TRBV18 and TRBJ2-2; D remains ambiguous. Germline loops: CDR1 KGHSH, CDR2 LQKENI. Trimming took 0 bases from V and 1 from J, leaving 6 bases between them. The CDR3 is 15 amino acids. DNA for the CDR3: TGTGCCAGCTCACCACCGGTCAAGAACACCGGGGAGCTGTTTTTT. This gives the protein CASSPPVKNTGELFF.

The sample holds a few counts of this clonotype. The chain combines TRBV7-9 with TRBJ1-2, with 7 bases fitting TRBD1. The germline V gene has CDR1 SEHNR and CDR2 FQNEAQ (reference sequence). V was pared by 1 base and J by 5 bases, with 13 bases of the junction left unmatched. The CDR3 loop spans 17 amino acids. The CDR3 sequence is CASSLGKSTGTAYGYTF. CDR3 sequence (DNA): TGTGCCAGCAGCTTAGGAAAATCAACCGGGACAGCGTATGGCTACACCTTC.

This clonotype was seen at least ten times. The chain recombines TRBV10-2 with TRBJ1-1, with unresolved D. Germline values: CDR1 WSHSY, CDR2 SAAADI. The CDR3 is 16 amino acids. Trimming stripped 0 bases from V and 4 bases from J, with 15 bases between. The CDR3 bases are TGCGCCAGCAGTGAGTCCGAAGCTCGGAGTTTCACTGAAGCTTTCTTT. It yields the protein CASSESEARSFTEAFF.

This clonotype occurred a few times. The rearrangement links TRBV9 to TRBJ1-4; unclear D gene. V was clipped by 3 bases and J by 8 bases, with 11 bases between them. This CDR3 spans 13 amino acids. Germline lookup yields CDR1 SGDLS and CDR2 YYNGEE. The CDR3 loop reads CASSAPGKEKLFF. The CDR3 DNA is TGTGCCAGCAGCGCTCCGGGGAAGGAAAAACTGTTTTTT. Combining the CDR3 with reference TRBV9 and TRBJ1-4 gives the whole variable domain DSGVTQTPKHLITATGQRVTLRCSPRSGDLSVYWYQQSLDQGLQFLIQYYNGEERAKGNILERFSAQQFPDLHSELNLSSLELGDSALYFCASSAPGKEKLFFGSGTQLSVL.

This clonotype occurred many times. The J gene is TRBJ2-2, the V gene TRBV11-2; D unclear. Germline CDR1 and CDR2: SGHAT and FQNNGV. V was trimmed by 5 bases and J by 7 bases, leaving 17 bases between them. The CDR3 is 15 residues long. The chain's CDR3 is CASSRSWPKNGELFF. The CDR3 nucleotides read TGTGCCAGCAGCCGCTCGTGGCCGAAAAACGGGGAGCTGTTTTTT.

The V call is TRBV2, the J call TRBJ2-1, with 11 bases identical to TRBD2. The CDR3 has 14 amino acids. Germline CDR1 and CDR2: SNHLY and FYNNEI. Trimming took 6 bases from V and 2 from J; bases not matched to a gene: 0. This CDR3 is CASRLAGAYNEQFF. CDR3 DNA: TGTGCCAGCAGACTAGCGGGGGCCTACAATGAGCAGTTCTTC.

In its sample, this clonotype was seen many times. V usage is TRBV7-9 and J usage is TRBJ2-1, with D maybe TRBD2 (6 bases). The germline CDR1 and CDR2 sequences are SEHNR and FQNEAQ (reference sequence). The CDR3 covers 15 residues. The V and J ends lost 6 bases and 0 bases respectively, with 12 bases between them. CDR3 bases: TGTGCCAGCAGTTCCGACGGGAGCTCCTACAATGAGCAGTTCTTC. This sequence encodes CASSSDGSSYNEQFF.

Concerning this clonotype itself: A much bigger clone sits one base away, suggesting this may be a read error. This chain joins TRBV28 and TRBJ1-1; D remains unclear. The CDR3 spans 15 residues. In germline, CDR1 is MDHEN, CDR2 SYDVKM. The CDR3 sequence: CASRLSVGGSAEAFF. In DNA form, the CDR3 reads TGTGCCAGCAGGTTATCAGTGGGTGGGAGTGCTGAAGCTTTCTTT.

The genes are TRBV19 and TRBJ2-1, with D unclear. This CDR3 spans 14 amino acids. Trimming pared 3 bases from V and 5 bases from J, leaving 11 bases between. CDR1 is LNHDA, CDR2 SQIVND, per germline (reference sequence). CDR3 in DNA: TGTGCCAGTAGTATCCCCCTCTTTCACAATGAGCAGTTCTTC. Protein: CASSIPLFHNEQFF.

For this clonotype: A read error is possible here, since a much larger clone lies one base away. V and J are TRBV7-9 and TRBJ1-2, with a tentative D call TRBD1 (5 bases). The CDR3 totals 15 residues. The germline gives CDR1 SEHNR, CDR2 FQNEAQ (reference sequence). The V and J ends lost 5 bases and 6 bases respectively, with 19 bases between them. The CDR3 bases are TGTGCCAGCAGCCTCCCGACAGAACCCTTCGATGGCTACACCTTC. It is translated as CASSLPTEPFDGYTF.

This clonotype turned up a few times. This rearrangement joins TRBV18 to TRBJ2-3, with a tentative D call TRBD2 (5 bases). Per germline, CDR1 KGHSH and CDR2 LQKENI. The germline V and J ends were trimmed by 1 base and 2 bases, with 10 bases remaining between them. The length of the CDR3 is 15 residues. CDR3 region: CASSPLLALTDTQYF. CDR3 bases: TGTGCCAGCTCACCACTGCTAGCCCTCACAGATACGCAGTATTTT.

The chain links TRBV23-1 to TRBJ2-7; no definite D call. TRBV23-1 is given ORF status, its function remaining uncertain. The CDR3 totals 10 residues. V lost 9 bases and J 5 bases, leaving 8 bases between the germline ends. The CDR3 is CASRRDEQYF. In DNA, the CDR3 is TGCGCCAGTCGAAGGGACGAGCAGTACTTC.

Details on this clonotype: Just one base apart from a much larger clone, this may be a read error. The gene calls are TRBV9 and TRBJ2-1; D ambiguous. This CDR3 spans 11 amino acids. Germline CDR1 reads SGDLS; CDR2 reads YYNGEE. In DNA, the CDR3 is TGTTCCAGCAGCTCCCGCTATGAGCAGTTCTTC. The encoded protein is CSSSSRYEQFF.

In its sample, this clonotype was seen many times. In DNA form, the CDR3 reads TGTGCCAGCAGCTTAGCGACCCCCCCCACAGATACGCAGTATTTT. Protein product: CASSLATPPTDTQYF. This sequence joins TRBV7-3 and TRBJ2-3; the D is unclear. This CDR3 has 15 residues. Between the trimmed V and J ends, which lost 2 bases and 2 bases, there was a span of 11 bases. Germline V lookup: CDR1 SGHTA, CDR2 FQGTGA. Full variable domain (outside the CDR3, taken from reference TRBV7-3 and TRBJ2-3): GAGVSQTPSNKVTEKGKYVELRCDPISGHTALYWYRQSLGQGPEFLIYFQGTGAADDSGLPNDRFFAVRPEGSVSTLKIQRTERGDSAVYLCASSLATPPTDTQYFGPGTRLTVL.

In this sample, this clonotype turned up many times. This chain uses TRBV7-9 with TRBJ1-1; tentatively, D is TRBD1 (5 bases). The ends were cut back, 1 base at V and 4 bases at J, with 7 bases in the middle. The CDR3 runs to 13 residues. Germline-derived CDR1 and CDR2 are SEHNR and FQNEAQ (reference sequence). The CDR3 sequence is CASSLEGFTEAFF. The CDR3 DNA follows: TGTGCCAGCAGCTTAGAGGGGTTCACTGAAGCTTTCTTT.

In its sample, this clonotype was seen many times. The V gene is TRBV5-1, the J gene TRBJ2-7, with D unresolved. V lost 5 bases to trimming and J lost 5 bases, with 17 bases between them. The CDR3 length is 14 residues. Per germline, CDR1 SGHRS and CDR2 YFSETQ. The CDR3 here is CASSRLTIAHEQYF. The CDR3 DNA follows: TGCGCCAGCAGTCGTCTCACAATCGCCCACGAGCAGTACTTC. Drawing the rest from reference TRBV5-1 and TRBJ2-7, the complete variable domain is KAGVTQTPRYLIKTRGQQVTLSCSPISGHRSVSWYQQTPGQGLQFLFEYFSETQRNKGNFPGRFSGRQFSNSRSEMNVSTLELGDSALYLCASSRLTIAHEQYFGPGTRLTVT.

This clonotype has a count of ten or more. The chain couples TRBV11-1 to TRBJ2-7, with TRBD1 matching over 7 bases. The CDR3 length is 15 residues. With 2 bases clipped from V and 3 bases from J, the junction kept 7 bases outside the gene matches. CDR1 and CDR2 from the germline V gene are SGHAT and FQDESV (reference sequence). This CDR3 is CASSLIPGQFYEQYF. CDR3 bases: TGTGCCAGCAGCTTAATACCGGGACAGTTCTACGAGCAGTACTTC.